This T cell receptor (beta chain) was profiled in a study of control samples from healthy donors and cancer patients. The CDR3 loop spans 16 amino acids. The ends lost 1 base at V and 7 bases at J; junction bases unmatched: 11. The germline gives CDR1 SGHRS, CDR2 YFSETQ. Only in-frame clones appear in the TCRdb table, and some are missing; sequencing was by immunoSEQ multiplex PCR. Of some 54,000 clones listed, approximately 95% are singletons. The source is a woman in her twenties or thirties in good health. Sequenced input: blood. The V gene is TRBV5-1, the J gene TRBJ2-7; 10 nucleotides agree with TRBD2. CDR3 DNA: TGCGCCAGCAGCTTGATCCCTCTAGCGGGAGTGTCTGAGCAGTACTTC. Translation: CASSLIPLAGVSEQYF.